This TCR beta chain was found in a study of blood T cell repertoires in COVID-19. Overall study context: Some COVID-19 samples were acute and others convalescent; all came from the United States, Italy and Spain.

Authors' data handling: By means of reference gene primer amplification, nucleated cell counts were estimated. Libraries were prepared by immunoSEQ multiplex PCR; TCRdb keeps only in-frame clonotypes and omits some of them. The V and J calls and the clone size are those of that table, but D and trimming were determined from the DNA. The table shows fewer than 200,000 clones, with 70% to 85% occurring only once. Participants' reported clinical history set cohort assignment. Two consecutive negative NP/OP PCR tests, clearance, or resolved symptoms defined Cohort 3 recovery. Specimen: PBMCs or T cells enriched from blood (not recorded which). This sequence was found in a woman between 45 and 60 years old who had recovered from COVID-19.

CDR3 residues: CASSDRGRSEAFF. In nucleotides, the CDR3 is TGTGCCAGCAGTGATAGGGGTAGGTCTGAAGCTTTCTTT. The chain uses TRBV2 and TRBJ1-1, with a weak D call TRBD1 (5 bases). V was shortened by 3 bases and J by 6 bases, with 11 bases between the two germline ends. The CDR3 length is 13 residues. Germline assignment: CDR1 SNHLY and CDR2 FYNNEI.